A selection of T cell receptor beta chains follows, all from one sample in a study of shared clonotypes between healthy human individuals. TCRdb's copy holds only in-frame clones and misses some; the assay was immunoSEQ multiplex PCR. Of some 2.1 million clones detected, roughly 94% appear once; the ten largest clones hold about 1.1%. Sequencing was performed on naive CD8+ T cells sorted from blood. The receptors were gathered from a young man in good health. Both conserved end residues are part of each CDR3. Each record gives: D gene, clone size, J gene, V gene, CDR3 DNA, CDR3 protein. D genes are given only for firm matches. For some rows the clone size is stated as once, few or many, or as a class when expanded; others skip it.

.	once	TRBJ1-1	TRBV11-2	TGTGCCAGCAGCTTAGACAGTCTGAACACTGAAGCTTTCTTT	CASSLDSLNTEAFF
.	.	TRBJ1-1	TRBV7-8	TGTGCCAGCAGTTATGGGGGGGCGAACACTGAAGCTTTCTTT	CASSYGGANTEAFF
.	.	TRBJ1-1	TRBV6-5	TGTGCCAGCAGTTACAACGCCATCACTGAAGCTTTCTTT	CASSYNAITEAFF
.	.	TRBJ1-1	TRBV2	TGTGCCAGCAGTGCCCAGACAGCAATGAACACTGAAGCTTTCTTT	CASSAQTAMNTEAFF
.	.	TRBJ2-7	TRBV5-1	TGCGCCAGCAGCTGGGAATCAGGGGCCTACGAGCAGTACTTC	CASSWESGAYEQYF
TRBD1	.	TRBJ1-4	TRBV2	TGTGCCAGCAGTCTACAGGGGAGGGACGAAAAACTGTTTTTT	CASSLQGRDEKLFF
.	.	TRBJ2-7	TRBV6-5	TGTGCCAGCAGCCAGTTACCCGCAGGGGACTACGAGCAGTACTTC	CASSQLPAGDYEQYF
.	.	TRBJ2-3	TRBV5-1	TGCGCCAGCAGCTTGGTTCAGGGGCAGCGAGATACGCAGTATTTT	CASSLVQGQRDTQYF
.	.	TRBJ1-4	TRBV28	TGTGCCAGCACCCTGATTGATGCCGGCGAAAAACTGTTTTTT	CASTLIDAGEKLFF
.	.	TRBJ2-2	TRBV12-5	TGTGCTAGTGGTCCGAACTCAGGGGAGCTGTTTTTT	CASGPNSGELFF
.	.	TRBJ1-6	TRBV13	TGTGCCAGCAGCTTCGGGACCGACTATAATTCACCCCTCCACTTT	CASSFGTDYNSPLHF
.	.	TRBJ1-2	TRBV4-3	TGCGCCAGCAGCCAAGATGCTGCAGGGTGGAGGGGCTACACCTTC	CASSQDAAGWRGYTF
.	.	TRBJ1-4	TRBV6-5	.	CASSTSTGGTEKLFF
.	.	TRBJ2-6	TRBV7-9	TGTGCCAGCAGCCCCGGGGGAGAAGGTTCTGGGGCCAACGTCCTGACTTTC	CASSPGGEGSGANVLTF
.	.	TRBJ1-1	TRBV2	TGTGCCAGCAGTCCCGGGAGCATTGAAGCTTTCTTT	CASSPGSIEAFF
.	.	TRBJ1-1	TRBV13	TGTGCCAGCAGCTTAGGTCCAAGTTTGGGTATGAACACTGAAGCTTTCTTT	CASSLGPSLGMNTEAFF
.	.	TRBJ1-3	TRBV9	TGTGCCAGCAGCGCAGGGGAGCCCGGAAACACCATATATTTT	CASSAGEPGNTIYF
.	.	TRBJ1-1	TRBV7-2	TGTGCCAGCGGACTAGGTTCGGAGCTTGAAGCTTTCTTT	CASGLGSELEAFF
TRBD1	.	TRBJ2-7	TRBV6-5	TGTGCCAGCAGTAACACCGGGACAGGGATCTACGAGCAGTACTTC	CASSNTGTGIYEQYF
.	.	TRBJ2-4	TRBV29-1	TGCAGCGTTGTTGAGGGGATTTCATACATTCAGTACTTC	CSVVEGISYIQYF
.	.	TRBJ2-3	TRBV13	TGTGCCAGCAGCTTTGGGACTAGCACAGATACGCAGTATTTT	CASSFGTSTDTQYF
.	.	TRBJ1-1	TRBV25-1	TGTGCCAGCAGACCTCCAGGGTCGGGGACTGAAGCTTTCTTT	CASRPPGSGTEAFF
.	.	TRBJ2-3	TRBV11-2	TGTGCCAGCAGCTTAGTGTACCCAGATACGCAGTATTTT	CASSLVYPDTQYF
.	.	TRBJ1-5	TRBV27	TGTGCCAGCAGAGGGGAGTCGTTTGGCGGAGCGGGCAATCAGCCCCAGCATTTT	CASRGESFGGAGNQPQHF
.	.	TRBJ2-1	TRBV5-6	TGTGCCAGCAGCTTGGAGGGGTTCTTTTACAATGAGCAGTTCTTC	CASSLEGFFYNEQFF
TRBD1	.	TRBJ2-3	TRBV7-2	TGTGCCAGCAGCTTAATGGACAGGGTCATAGATACGCAGTATTTT	CASSLMDRVIDTQYF
TRBD2	.	TRBJ2-5	TRBV13	TGTGCCAGCAGCTTCAGCGGGGGGGCCTTAGAGACCCAGTACTTC	CASSFSGGALETQYF
.	.	TRBJ1-6	TRBV5-1	TGCGCCAGCAGCTTGGGTTCAGGGGCGAAAAATTCACCCCTCCACTTT	CASSLGSGAKNSPLHF
TRBD1	.	TRBJ2-7	TRBV6-5	TGTGCCAGCAGCTACGGGACAGGGGGAGGATACGAGCAGTACTTC	CASSYGTGGGYEQYF
.	.	TRBJ2-7	TRBV11-2	TGTGCCAGCAGCCACCGGGTAGCGGACGGCTCCTACGAGCAGTACTTC	CASSHRVADGSYEQYF
TRBD1	.	TRBJ1-1	TRBV2	TGTGCCAGCAGGGGGACAGAAAACACTGAAGCTTTCTTT	CASRGTENTEAFF
.	.	TRBJ2-1	TRBV7-8	TGTGCCAGCAGCTTAGTATCACGGGGCGAGCAGTTCTTC	CASSLVSRGEQFF
.	.	TRBJ1-5	TRBV27	TGTGCCAGCAGTCCCTCTGCAGGGGAGGCAGATCAGCCCCAGCATTTT	CASSPSAGEADQPQHF
TRBD2	.	TRBJ2-1	TRBV30	TGTGCCTGGGGACTAGCGGGGAATGAGCAGTTCTTC	CAWGLAGNEQFF
TRBD1	.	TRBJ1-1	TRBV4-3	TGCGCCAGCAGGTTCGGACAGGGGGCCTCTGAAGCTTTCTTT	CASRFGQGASEAFF
.	.	TRBJ2-5	TRBV7-2	TGTGCCAGCAGCTTAGGTGGTTCCGGGCTACAAGAGACCCAGTACTTC	CASSLGGSGLQETQYF
.	.	TRBJ1-5	TRBV13	TGTGCCAGCAGCTTAGGGGCCGAGGGAGAGGGCAATCAGCCCCAGCATTTT	CASSLGAEGEGNQPQHF
.	.	TRBJ2-5	TRBV10-3	TGTGCCATCAGTGAGGACTGGCGCGAGACCCAGTACTTC	CAISEDWRETQYF
.	.	TRBJ1-1	TRBV29-1	TGCAGCGTTATAATCGCTGAAGCTTTCTTT	CSVIIAEAFF
.	.	TRBJ2-2	TRBV25-1	TGTGCCAGCAGTATAACAGGAAACACCGGGGAGCTGTTTTTT	CASSITGNTGELFF
.	once	TRBJ2-5	TRBV7-9	TGTGCCAGCAGCTTATTTGATTCCGGGCTGTCGGATCAAGAGACCCAGTACTTC	CASSLFDSGLSDQETQYF
.	.	TRBJ1-5	TRBV7-6	TGTGCCAGCAGCTGGGGCTTGGGGGAAGGACAGCCCCAGCATTTT	CASSWGLGEGQPQHF
.	.	TRBJ1-2	TRBV21-1	TGTGCCAGCAGCAATGGGACAGGGGCGTTGGGCCACTATGGCTACACCTTC	CASSNGTGALGHYGYTF
.	.	TRBJ2-7	TRBV28	TGTGCCAGCAGTTTGGCGGTTGACAACAGGGAATCCTACGAGCAGTACTTC	CASSLAVDNRESYEQYF
TRBD1	.	TRBJ2-3	TRBV7-9	TGTGCCAGCAGCTCACAGGACAGGAGACCATATACGCAGTATTTT	CASSSQDRRPYTQYF
.	.	TRBJ2-3	TRBV9	TGTGCCAGCAGCCCCCTGGGGGGCACAGATACGCAGTATTTT	CASSPLGGTDTQYF
TRBD2	.	TRBJ2-7	TRBV6-1	TGTGCCAGCAGTGAGGGGGGGGACCTATCCTACGAGCAGTACTTC	CASSEGGDLSYEQYF
.	.	TRBJ2-5	TRBV11-2	TGTGCCAGCAGCCTCGTCGGGATTCAAGAGACCCAGTACTTC	CASSLVGIQETQYF
.	.	TRBJ2-6	TRBV28	TGTGCCAGCAGTTTAACAGACGGGGCCAACGTCCTGACTTTC	CASSLTDGANVLTF
TRBD1	once	TRBJ2-7	TRBV30	TGTGCCTGGAGCGACGGGGAGACAGGGCCCTCCTACGAGCAGTACTTC	CAWSDGETGPSYEQYF
.	.	TRBJ2-3	TRBV27	TGTGCCAGCAGTTTACAAATAGCTCCAGATACGCAGTATTTT	CASSLQIAPDTQYF
TRBD1	.	TRBJ1-2	TRBV4-2	TGTGCCAGCAGCCCCTCAGGACAGGGGGACCTTGGCTACACCTTC	CASSPSGQGDLGYTF
.	.	TRBJ2-5	TRBV9	TGTGCCAGCAGCGTAGGACTAGGGGAGTACCAAGAGACCCAGTACTTC	CASSVGLGEYQETQYF
.	.	TRBJ1-2	TRBV7-9	TGTGCCAGCAGCTCTCACCCAGGGAACTATGGCTACACCTTC	CASSSHPGNYGYTF
.	.	TRBJ1-5	TRBV6-5	TGTGCCAGCGCGCGGGGTAGCAATCAGCCCCAGCATTTT	CASARGSNQPQHF